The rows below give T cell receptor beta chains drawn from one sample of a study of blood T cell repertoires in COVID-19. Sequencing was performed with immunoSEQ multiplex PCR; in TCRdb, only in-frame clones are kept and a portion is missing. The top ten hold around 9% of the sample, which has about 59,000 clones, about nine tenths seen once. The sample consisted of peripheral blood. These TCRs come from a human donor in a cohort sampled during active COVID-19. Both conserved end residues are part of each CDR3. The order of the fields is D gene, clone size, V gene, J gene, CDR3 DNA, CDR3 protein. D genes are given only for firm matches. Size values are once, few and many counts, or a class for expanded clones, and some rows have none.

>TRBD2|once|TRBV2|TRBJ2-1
TGTGCCAGCAGGAAAGACCTGACTAGCGGGAGAAGGAATGAGCAGTTCTTC
CASRKDLTSGRRNEQFF
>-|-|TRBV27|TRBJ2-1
TGTGCCAGCAGTCTCGAGACAGTGAACAATGAGCAGTTCTTC
CASSLETVNNEQFF
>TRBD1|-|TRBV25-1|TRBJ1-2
TGTGCCAGCAGTGTAGGGGGCGCAAGAGGCTACACCTTC
CASSVGGARGYTF
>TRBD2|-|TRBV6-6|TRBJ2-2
TGTGCCAGCAGTTACACTGGCGGGGGGAACACCGGGGAGCTGTTTTTT
CASSYTGGGNTGELFF
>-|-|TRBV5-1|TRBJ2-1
TGCGCCAGCAGCCCGGGTAATGAGCAGTTCTTC
CASSPGNEQFF
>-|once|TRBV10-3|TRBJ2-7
TGTGCCATCAGTGAGTCGGCCAACTCCTACGAGCAGTACTTC
CAISESANSYEQYF
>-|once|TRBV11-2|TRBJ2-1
TGTGCCAGCAGCCGCGACTTTAGCTCCTACAATGAGCAGTTCTTC
CASSRDFSSYNEQFF
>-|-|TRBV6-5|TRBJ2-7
TGTGCCAGCAGCCGAGTCGGGGACAACTACGAGCAGTACTTC
CASSRVGDNYEQYF
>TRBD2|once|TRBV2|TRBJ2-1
TGTGCCAGCAGCTTACTAGCGGGAGAGAGGAATGAGCAGTTCTTC
CASSLLAGERNEQFF
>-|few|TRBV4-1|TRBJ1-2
TGCGCCAGCAGCCAAGTGGCCGGGATCGGCTACACCTTC
CASSQVAGIGYTF
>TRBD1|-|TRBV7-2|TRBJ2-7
TGTGCCAGCAGCCGGGACAGGGGGCCCTACTACGAGCAGTACTTC
CASSRDRGPYYEQYF
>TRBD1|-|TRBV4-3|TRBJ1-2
TGCGCCAGCAGCCCCCAGGGGGCGCGGGATAGCTATGGCTACACCTTC
CASSPQGARDSYGYTF
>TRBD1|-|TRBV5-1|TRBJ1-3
TGCGCCAGCAGCTTGACAGGGGCAGTGGGCACCATATATTTT
CASSLTGAVGTIYF
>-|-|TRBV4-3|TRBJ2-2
TGCGCCAGCAGCCAAGAACAAGTAGCGGTCCTGAACACCGGGGAGCTGTTTTTT
CASSQEQVAVLNTGELFF
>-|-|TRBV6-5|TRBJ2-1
TGTGCCAGCAAGCCTAGCGCCGCGACCCGTGAGCAGTTCTTC
CASKPSAATREQFF
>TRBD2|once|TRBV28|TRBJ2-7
TGTGCCAGCCTCAATCTAGGCGGGAGGGCCGACGAGCAGTACTTC
CASLNLGGRADEQYF
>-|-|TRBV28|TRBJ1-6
TGTGCCTCCGGACAGCAAAATTCACCCCTCCACTTT
CASGQQNSPLHF
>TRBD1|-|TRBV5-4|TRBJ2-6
TGTGCCAGCAGCCAACGACAGGGACGCTCTGGGGCCAACGTCCTGACTTTC
CASSQRQGRSGANVLTF
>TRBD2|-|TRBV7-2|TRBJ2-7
TGTGCCAGCAGCTTAGACGGGACTAGAACCTACGAGCAGTACTTC
CASSLDGTRTYEQYF
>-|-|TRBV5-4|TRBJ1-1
TGTGCCAGCAGCTTGGGAGGGCGGCACACTGAAGCTTTCTTT
CASSLGGRHTEAFF
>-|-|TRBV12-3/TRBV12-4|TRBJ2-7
TGTGCCAGCAGTTTCTATCCCGGCGAGCAGTACTTC
CASSFYPGEQYF
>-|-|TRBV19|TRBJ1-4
TGTGCCAGTAGCGATCGGGCCACGGGACTTGAAAAACTGTTTTTT
CASSDRATGLEKLFF
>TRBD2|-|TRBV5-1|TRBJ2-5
TGCGCCAGCAGCTTAGGGACTAGCTTAAACCAAGAGACCCAGTACTTC
CASSLGTSLNQETQYF
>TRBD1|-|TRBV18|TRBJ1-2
TGTGCCAGCTCCCCCCCACCACGGACAGGGGGCGTATGGGACAACTTC
CASSPPPRTGGVWDNF
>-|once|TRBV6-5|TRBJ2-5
TGTGCCAGCAGTTACGATCGGTTGAAGGAGACCCAGTACTTC
CASSYDRLKETQYF
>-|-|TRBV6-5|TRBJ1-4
TGTGCCAGCAGCCTTAGTGGGGCTTCCGGAAAACTGTTTTTT
CASSLSGASGKLFF
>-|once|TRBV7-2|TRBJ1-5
TGTGCCAGCAGCATCGCGAACAGCTACAATCAGCCCCAGCATTTT
CASSIANSYNQPQHF
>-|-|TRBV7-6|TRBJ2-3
TGTGCCAGCAGTTCCACACGGGACACAGATACGCAGTATTTT
CASSSTRDTDTQYF
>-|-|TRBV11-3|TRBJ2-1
TGTGCCAGCAGCTTAGGCTCCGCGGGCGCCCGGCGTGAGCAGTTCTTC
CASSLGSAGARREQFF
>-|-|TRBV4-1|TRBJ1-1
TGCGCCAGCAGCCAAGAAGGGGCCCAGAGCACTGAAGCTTTCTTT
CASSQEGAQSTEAFF
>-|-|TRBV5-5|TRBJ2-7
TGTGCCAGCAGCTTCGCGACTGGGACTTACGAGCAGTACTTC
CASSFATGTYEQYF
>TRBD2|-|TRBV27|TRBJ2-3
TGTGCCAGCAGGGAGGAGCGGGGGTGGACAGATACGCAGTATTTT
CASREERGWTDTQYF
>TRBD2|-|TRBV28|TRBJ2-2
TGTGCCAGCGGCACCCACGGGGGGGAGGCCGGGGAGCTGTTTTTT
CASGTHGGEAGELFF
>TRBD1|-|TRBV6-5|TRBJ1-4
TGTGCCAGCAGTTATGACAGGGCGGGAAATTATGAAAAACTGTTTTTT
CASSYDRAGNYEKLFF
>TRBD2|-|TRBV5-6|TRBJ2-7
TGTGCCAGCAGCTTGGAGGTAGTGACTAGCGGGGGCAGGAACGAGCAGTACTTC
CASSLEVVTSGGRNEQYF
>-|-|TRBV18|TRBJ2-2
TGTGCCAGCTCATCGCAGCGGGCCAAAAACACCGGGGAGCTGTTTTTT
CASSSQRAKNTGELFF
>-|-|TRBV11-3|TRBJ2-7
TGTGCCAGCAGCTTAGAACAGGGAGCCGAGCAGTACTTC
CASSLEQGAEQYF
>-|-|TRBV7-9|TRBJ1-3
TGTGCCAGCAGCCCCATATGGCAGGGCGGTACTGGAAACACCATATATTTT
CASSPIWQGGTGNTIYF
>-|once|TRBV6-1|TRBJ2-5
TGTGCCAGCAGTGAAGCGTTGTCGGGGGGCGCCTTTGGGGGGACCCAGTACTTC
CASSEALSGGAFGGTQYF
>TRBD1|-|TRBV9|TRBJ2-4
TGTGCCAGCAGCGTAGGACAGGGCCTAGCCAAAAACATTCAGTACTTC
CASSVGQGLAKNIQYF